This TCR beta chain was observed in a study of blood T cell repertoires in COVID-19. Study overall: Sample material is recorded as cDNA or gDNA derived from T cells, B-cell-depleted T cells, or PBMCs.

Authors' data handling: For nucleated cells, counts were estimated from reference gene primer amplification. Data came from immunoSEQ multiplex PCR; TCRdb stores just in-frame clones and leaves some out. Clonal size and the V and J genes are those of that table, whereas D and trimming came from the DNA. The sample holds 95,000 to 150,000 clones, more than 75% seen once. The source of this sequence is a human donor in a cohort sampled during active COVID-19. Sequencing input: peripheral blood.

CDR3 coding DNA: TGTGCCAGCAGGCCCAGGGAGGGGCGCTACGAGCAGTACTTC. Protein sequence: CASRPREGRYEQYF. The chain joins TRBV2 to TRBJ2-7; the match to TRBD2 covers 7 bases. Germline trimming cut 6 bases from V and 3 bases from J; bases unmatched to any gene: 8. The germline gives CDR1 SNHLY, CDR2 FYNNEI. The CDR3 is 14 amino acids.